The next 32 T cell receptor beta chains were all read from a single sample in a study of T cells in Graves' hyperthyroidism and ophthalmopathy. RNA transcripts served as the template for amplifying TCR beta CDR3 regions. A first-round RT-PCR of the TCR CDR3 used the HTBI primer set. TCRdb redid the calling of the multiplex PCR reads with MiXCR, one entry per CDR3 protein. The table includes 560,000 or so distinct CDR3 sequences, approximately 20% detected once. Sequenced material: blood. Every receptor here comes from a middle-aged man with Graves' ophthalmopathy.

This chain connects TRBV27 to TRBJ2-5; no firm D call. Trimming removed 3 bases at V and 3 bases at J, with 14 bases between. Germline V CDR1 and CDR2: MNHEY, SMNVEV (reference sequence). The CDR3 spans 15 residues. The CDR3 loop reads CASSFSAQLKETQYF. CDR3 DNA: TGTGCCAGCAGTTTTTCAGCACAACTTAAAGAGACCCAGTACTTC.

This clonotype was recorded a few times. The rearrangement uses TRBV12-3 or TRBV12-4 and TRBJ2-4; D gene ambiguous. V was trimmed by 2 bases and J by 6 bases, leaving 5 bases between them. The CDR3 totals 12 residues. CDR3 amino acids: CASSLRRNIQYF. DNA for the CDR3: TGTGCCAGCAGTTTAAGGAGAAACATTCAGTACTTC.

This chain uses TRBV7-2 with TRBJ1-2; D uncertain. Trimming cost V 1 base and J 0 bases, with 6 bases left between them. Germline V gives CDR1 SGHTA, CDR2 FQGNSA. The CDR3 length is 14 residues. The CDR3, as DNA: TGTGCCAGCAGCTTAGGACACCCTAACTATGGCTACACCTTC. Amino acids: CASSLGHPNYGYTF. The whole variable domain, filled in from reference TRBV7-2 and TRBJ1-2, reads GAGVSQSPSNKVTEKGKDVELRCDPISGHTALYWYRQSLGQGLEFLIYFQGNSAPDKSGLPSDRFSAERTGGSVSTLTIQRTQQEDSAVYLCASSLGHPNYGYTFGSGTRLTVV.

The rearrangement uses TRBV5-1 and TRBJ2-2; D gene unclear. This CDR3 spans 15 amino acids. Germline CDR1 reads SGHRS; CDR2 reads YFSETQ. V lost 0 bases, J lost 4 bases, and 10 bases lay in between. The CDR3 DNA sequence: TGCGCCAGCAGCTTGGAGGTGGAAATCACCGGGGAGCTGTTTTTT. Translation gives CASSLEVEITGELFF.

This clonotype was seen a few times. This rearrangement joins TRBV7-9 to TRBJ1-2; no definite D call. Germline V gene data show CDR1 as SEHNR and CDR2 as FQNEAQ (reference sequence). Trimming left V 1 base short and J 7 bases short, with 16 bases between. This CDR3 has 15 residues. In DNA form, the CDR3 reads TGTGCCAGCAGCTTAGTCACCGGGTCCCCCGGTGGCTACACCTTC. Translated: CASSLVTGSPGGYTF.

This clonotype was recorded many times. The chain employs TRBV6-1 and TRBJ2-1, with 10 bases lining up with TRBD2. This CDR3 comprises 16 residues. Trimming cost V 6 bases and J 5 bases; bases outside gene matches: 10. Looked up from germline, CDR1 is MNHNS and CDR2 is SASEGT. CDR3 DNA sequence: TGTGCCAGCAGCAGGCCGAGACTAGCGGGTGACAATGAGCAGTTCTTC. The encoded protein is CASSRPRLAGDNEQFF.

This clonotype showed up many times. This chain connects TRBV7-3 to TRBJ2-5; 10 bases agree with TRBD2. This CDR3 is 18 amino acids long. The V and J ends lost 5 bases and 5 bases, in that order; junction bases with no gene match: 17. Germline CDR1 and CDR2: SGHTA and FQGTGA. CDR3 residues: CASSQGGRLAGEGETQYF. In DNA, the CDR3 is TGTGCCAGCAGCCAAGGCGGTCGGCTAGCGGGAGAGGGTGAGACCCAGTACTTC.

In its sample, this clonotype was seen many times. The rearrangement links TRBV18 to TRBJ2-1, with D uncertain. This CDR3 comprises 14 residues. Trimming stripped 3 bases from V and 0 bases from J, with 6 bases between. Per the germline V gene, CDR1 is KGHSH and CDR2 is LQKENI. CDR3 coding DNA: TGTGCCAGCTCACCTTCTAGCTCCTACAATGAGCAGTTCTTC. This gives the protein CASSPSSSYNEQFF.

This clonotype was observed many times. The V gene is TRBV20-1, the J gene TRBJ1-1, with unresolved D. The V end was cut by 3 bases, the J end by 0 bases, with 2 bases between. The V gene's germline CDR1 is DFQATT and CDR2 SNEGSKA (reference sequence). This CDR3 region has 11 residues. CDR3 nucleotide sequence: TGCAGTGCTAGTATGAACACTGAAGCTTTCTTT. It is translated as CSASMNTEAFF.

The chain combines TRBV20-1 with TRBJ1-1; D unclear. V was trimmed by 4 bases and J by 0 bases, leaving 12 bases between them. The germline V gene encodes CDR1 DFQATT and CDR2 SNEGSKA (reference sequence). The CDR3 loop spans 14 amino acids. The CDR3 sequence: CSANREALNTEAFF. CDR3 nucleotide sequence: TGCAGTGCTAATCGAGAGGCCTTGAACACTGAAGCTTTCTTT.

This clonotype was seen more than once but under ten times. The CDR3 sequence is CSAPGGINYNEQFF. In DNA form, the CDR3 reads TGCAGTGCTCCCGGCGGGATAAACTACAATGAGCAGTTCTTC. This chain links TRBV20-1 with TRBJ2-1; weak D call: TRBD2 (6 bases). CDR1 and CDR2 (germline): DFQATT, SNEGSKA (reference sequence). This CDR3 is 14 amino acids long. The V end lost 5 bases, the J end lost 3 bases, and 14 bases lay between the germline ends.

The chain combines TRBV7-3 with TRBJ1-2; 8 nucleotides agree with TRBD1. CDR1 is SGHTA, CDR2 FQGTGA, per germline. CDR3 size: 17 residues. The V gene end was trimmed by 2 bases and the J gene end by 6 bases; junction bases not matched to a gene: 14. The CDR3 sequence: CASSLGPGGERSHGYTF. The CDR3 DNA is TGTGCCAGCAGCTTAGGGCCAGGGGGCGAAAGGTCCCATGGCTACACCTTC.

This clonotype was observed a handful of times. V is TRBV29-1 and J is TRBJ1-1; TRBD1 might be the D (6 bases). Germline V gives CDR1 SQVTM, CDR2 ANQGSEA. Trimming shortened V by 4 bases and J by 1 base, and 10 bases separated the two germline ends. This CDR3 comprises 13 residues. The CDR3 sequence is CSVVQGSNTEAFF. CDR3 coding DNA: TGCAGCGTTGTACAGGGATCGAACACTGAAGCTTTCTTT.

This clonotype was counted at least ten times. CDR3 nucleotide sequence: TGTGCCAGCGCTAGGGGGGTCCCCTACGAGCAGTACTTC. The encoded protein is CASARGVPYEQYF. The chain links TRBV2 to TRBJ2-7, with D perhaps given as TRBD1 or TRBD2 (6 bases each). The germline V gene encodes CDR1 SNHLY and CDR2 FYNNEI. The CDR3 extends over 13 amino acids. V lost 8 bases and J lost 2, with 13 bases in between.

This clonotype was picked up a small number of times. The gene calls are TRBV20-1 and TRBJ1-1, with a possible D match to TRBD1 (5 bases). Germline assignment: CDR1 DFQATT and CDR2 SNEGSKA (reference sequence). The V and J ends lost 3 bases and 0 bases respectively, with 14 bases between them. The CDR3 is made up of 15 amino acids. The CDR3, as DNA: TGCAGTGCTAGTCGCCAGGGAACAATGAACACTGAAGCTTTCTTT. Protein: CSASRQGTMNTEAFF.

J is TRBJ1-2 and V is TRBV6-1; tentative D call: TRBD1 (5 bases). V gave up 0 bases and J gave up 4 bases, with 15 bases separating them. Germline-derived CDR1 and CDR2 are MNHNS and SASEGT. The CDR3 is made up of 16 amino acids. The CDR3 here is CASSEAIQRQSYGYTF. The CDR3 DNA reads as TGTGCCAGCAGTGAAGCAATCCAGAGACAGTCCTATGGCTACACCTTC.

This clonotype was observed many times. The gene calls are TRBV3-1 and TRBJ1-1, with 7 bases fitting TRBD1. This CDR3 is built from 15 residues. Germline-derived CDR1 and CDR2 are LGHDT and YNNKEL (reference sequence). After removal of 4 bases from V and 1 base from J, the junction contained 6 bases not matched to a gene. The CDR3 DNA sequence: TGTGCCAGCAGCCCTGAGGGGGCAAGGAACACTGAAGCTTTCTTT. Its translation is CASSPEGARNTEAFF. The variable domain in full, completed from reference TRBV3-1 and TRBJ1-1, reads DTAVSQTPKYLVTQMGNDKSIKCEQNLGHDTMYWYKQDSKKFLKIMFSYNNKELIINETVPNRFSPKSPDKAHLNLHINSLELGDSAVYFCASSPEGARNTEAFFGQGTRLTVV.

The chain uses TRBV7-9 and TRBJ2-1; D remains ambiguous. Germline values: CDR1 SEHNR, CDR2 FQNEAQ (reference sequence). This CDR3 has 11 residues. The V end lost 3 bases, the J end lost 8 bases, and 5 bases lay between the germline ends. This chain's CDR3 is CASSFIDEQFF. In DNA, the CDR3 is TGTGCCAGCAGCTTTATAGATGAGCAGTTCTTC.

The J gene is TRBJ1-5, the V gene TRBV4-2; the D is unclear. This CDR3 region has 15 residues. In germline, CDR1 is LGHNA, CDR2 YNFKEQ. V gave up 0 bases and J gave up 3 bases, with 9 bases separating them. The DNA for the CDR3 is TGTGCCAGCAGCCAAGAGTCGGCCTACAATCAGCCCCAGCATTTT. The encoded protein is CASSQESAYNQPQHF.

The chain links TRBV7-3 to TRBJ2-1; the match to TRBD2 covers 9 bases. The V segment lost 5 bases and the J segment 7 bases; nucleotides outside the gene matches: 9. The CDR3 spans 15 residues. CDR1 and CDR2 from the germline V gene are SGHTA and FQGTGA. CDR3 nucleotides: TGTGCCAGCAGCGAAGAGGCTAGCGGGATGAATGAGCAGTTCTTC. This sequence encodes CASSEEASGMNEQFF. The full variable domain, with the rest looked up from reference TRBV7-3 and TRBJ2-1, is GAGVSQTPSNKVTEKGKYVELRCDPISGHTALYWYRQSLGQGPEFLIYFQGTGAADDSGLPNDRFFAVRPEGSVSTLKIQRTERGDSAVYLCASSEEASGMNEQFFGPGTRLTVL.

Many counts were recorded for this clonotype. The rearrangement links TRBV28 to TRBJ2-7; 8 nucleotides line up with TRBD1. CDR1 and CDR2 from the germline V gene are MDHEN and SYDVKM. J was trimmed by 2 bases and V by 5 bases; bases with no gene match: 5. This CDR3 is 14 amino acids long. CDR3 sequence: CASSRQGQTYEQYF. CDR3 DNA sequence: TGTGCCAGCAGTCGACAGGGGCAGACCTACGAGCAGTACTTC.

This clonotype was observed a few times. The CDR3 sequence is CAWSARLAGVGETQYF. Here the CDR3 DNA reads TGTGCCTGGAGTGCCCGACTAGCGGGAGTGGGAGAGACCCAGTACTTC. The chain combines TRBV30 with TRBJ2-5; 12 bases are shared with TRBD2. V shed 1 base, J shed 4 bases, and the junction held 7 bases outside the gene matches. Per germline, CDR1 GTSNPN and CDR2 SVGIG (reference sequence). The CDR3 totals 16 residues.

On this clonotype itself: The junction and the germline gene differ at one end; a read error may be behind it. This chain links TRBV6-1 with TRBJ1-3; no firm D call. The CDR3 is 15 amino acids. Germline-derived CDR1 and CDR2 are MNHNS and SASEGT. The CDR3 nucleotides read TGTGCCAGCAGTGAGCGGCCCACGGCTGGAGACACCATATATTTT. Amino acids: CASSERPTAGDTIYF.

This chain joins TRBV5-1 and TRBJ2-1; no firm D call. Trimming cost V 2 bases and J 0 bases, with 12 bases left between them. CDR3 length equals 16 residues. Per germline, CDR1 SGHRS and CDR2 YFSETQ. The CDR3 reads CASSFTSSSSYNEQFF. In nucleotides, the CDR3 is TGCGCCAGCAGCTTCACTTCCTCAAGCTCCTACAATGAGCAGTTCTTC. Complete variable domain (other parts from reference TRBV5-1 and TRBJ2-1): KAGVTQTPRYLIKTRGQQVTLSCSPISGHRSVSWYQQTPGQGLQFLFEYFSETQRNKGNFPGRFSGRQFSNSRSEMNVSTLELGDSALYLCASSFTSSSSYNEQFFGPGTRLTVL.

In this sample, this clonotype turned up a few times. The chain combines TRBV20-1 with TRBJ2-7; D could derive from TRBD1 or TRBD2 (5 bases each). Trimming stripped 5 bases from V and 3 bases from J, with 14 bases between. The germline gives CDR1 DFQATT, CDR2 SNEGSKA (reference sequence). CDR3 length: 13 residues. The CDR3 nucleotides read TGCAGTGCTGGGGGACGGTTAGACTACGAGCAGTACTTC. Encoded protein: CSAGGRLDYEQYF.

V and J are TRBV7-9 and TRBJ1-5, with a tentative D call TRBD1 (5 bases). The CDR3 runs 17 residues. CDR1 and CDR2 (germline): SEHNR, FQNEAQ (reference sequence). Trimming left V 6 bases short and J 0 bases short, with 18 bases between. The CDR3 coding sequence is TGTGCCAGCAGTCTTTATCGGGGTGGGGGTAGCAATCAGCCCCAGCATTTT. Protein sequence: CASSLYRGGGSNQPQHF.

The sample holds a few counts of this clonotype. The chain links TRBV28 to TRBJ2-1; the D gene is possibly TRBD1 (6 bases). This CDR3 comprises 15 residues. V was cut by 7 bases and J by 3 bases, with 16 bases left in between. Germline V gives CDR1 MDHEN, CDR2 SYDVKM. The DNA of the CDR3 is TGTGCCAGCACCAGTGAGGGGGAGAGCTACAATGAGCAGTTCTTC. Protein product: CASTSEGESYNEQFF.

About this clonotype itself: An end of the junction does not agree with germline; a read error may underlie this. The CDR3 bases are TGCGCCAGCACGCCTTTGGGGGCAGCTAATGGAAAACTGTTTTTT. It translates to CASTPLGAANGKLFF. The chain links TRBV5-1 to TRBJ1-4, with a weak D call TRBD1 (6 bases). This CDR3 has 15 residues. CDR1 and CDR2 from the germline V gene are SGHRS and YFSETQ.

This rearrangement joins TRBV20-1 to TRBJ2-1, with 8 bases fitting TRBD2. Germline loops: CDR1 DFQATT, CDR2 SNEGSKA (reference sequence). The CDR3 has 15 residues. V was clipped by 0 bases and J by 4 bases; unmatched bases: 5. The CDR3 nucleotides are TGCAGTGCTAGAGATAAGGGCGGGGGGTACAATGAGCAGTTCTTC. Its translation: CSARDKGGGYNEQFF.

This clonotype was observed at least ten times. The rearrangement links TRBV28 to TRBJ1-1; 8 bases are a match to TRBD1. Germline V CDR1 and CDR2: MDHEN, SYDVKM. The CDR3 extends over 14 amino acids. V shed 10 bases, J shed 5 bases, and the junction held 12 bases outside the gene matches. The CDR3 region is CATRTGGSRTEAFF. CDR3 DNA: TGTGCCACCCGAACAGGGGGGAGTCGTACTGAAGCTTTCTTT.

V gene TRBV24-1 combines with J gene TRBJ2-7, with 8 bases fitting TRBD2. The trim removed 0 bases at V and 6 bases at J, leaving 9 bases unmatched. The CDR3 is 16 residues long. Germline CDR1 reads KGHDR; CDR2 reads SFDVKD. The CDR3 region is CATSDLLQAGAGEQYF. The CDR3 coding sequence is TGTGCCACCAGTGATTTGCTTCAAGCGGGAGCGGGCGAGCAGTACTTC.

There are a few counts of this clonotype. V usage is TRBV4-1 and J usage is TRBJ2-1; D gene ambiguous. The V end lost 3 bases, the J end lost 2 bases, and 11 bases lay between the germline ends. Germline V gives CDR1 MGHRA, CDR2 YSYEKL. The CDR3 contains 15 residues. The chain's CDR3 is CASSQTPATYNEQFF. The CDR3 bases are TGCGCCAGCAGCCAGACCCCGGCGACCTACAATGAGCAGTTCTTC.